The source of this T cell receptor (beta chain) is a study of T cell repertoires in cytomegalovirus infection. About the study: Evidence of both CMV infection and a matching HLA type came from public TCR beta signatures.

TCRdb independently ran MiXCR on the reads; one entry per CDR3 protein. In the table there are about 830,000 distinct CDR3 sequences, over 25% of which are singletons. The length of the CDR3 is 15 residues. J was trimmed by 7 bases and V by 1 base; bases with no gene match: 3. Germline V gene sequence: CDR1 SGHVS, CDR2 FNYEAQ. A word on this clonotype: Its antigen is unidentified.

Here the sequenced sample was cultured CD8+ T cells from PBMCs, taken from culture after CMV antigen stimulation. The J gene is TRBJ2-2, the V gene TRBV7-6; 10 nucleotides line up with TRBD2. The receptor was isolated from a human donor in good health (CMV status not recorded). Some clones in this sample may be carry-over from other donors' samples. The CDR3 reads CASSLDQRGGGELFF. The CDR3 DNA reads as TGTGCCAGCAGCTTAGACCAGCGGGGGGGCGGGGAGCTGTTTTTT.